The rows below give T cell receptor beta chains drawn from one sample of a study of T cells in Graves' hyperthyroidism and ophthalmopathy. MiXCR, applied by TCRdb to the multiplex PCR reads, yields one record per CDR3 protein. This table has 400,000 to 550,000 distinct CDR3 sequences, 13% to 15% appearing once. Sequenced sample: blood. All receptors derive from a woman younger than 30 with Graves' hyperthyroidism. CDR3s include the opening cysteine and the closing phenylalanine or tryptophan. The D gene is left open where the match is weak. The size field is filled for only some rows; it gives once, few, many or a size class.

d_call	clone_size	v_call	cdr3_aa
-	-	TRBV7-8	CASSLNYRGLNTEAFF
TRBD2	many	TRBV7-6	CASSYSKLLAVTDTQYF
-	many	TRBV5-4	CASSSGDSDYNEQFF
-	few	TRBV4-1	CASSLTSSYTYEQYF
-	many	TRBV10-3	CAMGDVSYEQYF
TRBD1	once	TRBV7-9	CASTPQGADQPQHF
-	few	TRBV12-3/TRBV12-4	CASSLGGPRTGELFF
TRBD2	many	TRBV18	CASSPLAGLYNEQFF
TRBD2	many	TRBV4-2	CASSQVPSGGNTGELFF
-	-	TRBV5-8	CASSLNDYGELFF
TRBD2	many	TRBV10-3	CAISVEGGTYNEQFF
-	-	TRBV7-9	CASSPRTAGMNTEAFF
-	few	TRBV7-9	CASSAGLFNEKLFF
-	many	TRBV3-1	CASSPRVLRSSYNEQFF
-	many	TRBV11-2	CASSLQATSGNEQFF
-	many	TRBV12-5	CASGSNPTQGPGELFF